Listed below are T cell receptor beta chains from one sample, sequenced in a study of breast tumors, draining lymph nodes, adjacent tissues. TCRdb reprocessed the multiplex PCR reads via MiXCR and lists one record per CDR3 protein. Among roughly 130,000 distinct CDR3 sequences listed, 15% to 20% were seen once. The source material was axillary lymph node tissue. The origin of the receptors is a female donor with breast cancer. Some clones in this sample may be carry-over from other donors' samples. CDR3s include the opening cysteine and the closing phenylalanine or tryptophan. A D gene is named only where the DNA matches it firmly. Clone size is stated in some rows and not others, as once, few, many or a class when expanded.

abundance	d_gene	len	v_gene	j_gene	CDR3nt	CDR3aa
many	TRBD1	15	TRBV7-9	TRBJ1-2	TGTGCCAGCAGCTTAGCTTCCGGGACAGACCATGGCTACACCTTC	CASSLASGTDHGYTF
many	TRBD2	15	TRBV7-9	TRBJ2-1	TGTGCCAGCAGCCACCCCGGACTAGCGGGCTATGAGCAGTTCTTC	CASSHPGLAGYEQFF
few	TRBD2	16	TRBV7-2	TRBJ2-2	TGTGCCAGCAGCTTGTTCCTAGCGGGGAACACCGGGGAGCTGTTTTTT	CASSLFLAGNTGELFF
many	.	16	TRBV9	TRBJ1-2	TGTGCCAGCAGCCCCAGATCGAGTACAGGGACTATGAGCTACACCTTC	CASSPRSSTGTMSYTF
many	.	16	TRBV10-3	TRBJ2-1	TGTGCCATCGGGGAAAAGACGGGGGGCGCCTACAATGAGCAGTTCTTC	CAIGEKTGGAYNEQFF
few	.	16	TRBV5-1	TRBJ2-6	TGCGCCAGCAGCTTGCCATTGTTCTCTGGGGCCAACGTCCTGACTTTC	CASSLPLFSGANVLTF
many	TRBD1	17	TRBV7-8	TRBJ1-2	TGTGCCAGCAGTCCCCAATTCGGGGGACAGGGTCGGTATGGCTACACCTTC	CASSPQFGGQGRYGYTF
many	TRBD1	17	TRBV7-9	TRBJ2-5	TGTGCCAGCAGCTTAGTGGGGTGGGACAGGGCCTCGGAGACCCAGTACTTC	CASSLVGWDRASETQYF
many	.	13	TRBV20-1	TRBJ1-5	TGCAGTGCTAGAGATGTCAACAATCAGCCCCAGCATTTT	CSARDVNNQPQHF
.	.	16	TRBV28	TRBJ2-7	TGTGCCAGCAGTTTCGTTAGCAAGATCCTGGGAGCCGAGCAGTACTTC	CASSFVSKILGAEQYF
many	TRBD1	16	TRBV9	TRBJ1-4	TGTGCCAGCAGCGTAGATGGGACAGGGGGCTTTGAAAAACTGTTTTTT	CASSVDGTGGFEKLFF
many	.	13	TRBV7-8	TRBJ1-2	TGTGCCAGCAGCGAGACAACTAACTATGGCTACACCTTC	CASSETTNYGYTF
many	.	14	TRBV4-1	TRBJ1-2	TGCGCCAGCAGCCAAGTACGAACGGACTATGGCTACACCTTC	CASSQVRTDYGYTF
many	TRBD1	17	TRBV7-9	TRBJ1-4	TGTGCCAGCAGCTTAATCGGACAGGGCCCCACTAATGAAAAACTGTTTTTT	CASSLIGQGPTNEKLFF
few	TRBD1	15	TRBV3-1	TRBJ2-7	TGTGCCAGCAGCCTTACCGGACAGGGGGCCCGGGAGCAGTACTTC	CASSLTGQGAREQYF
.	.	15	TRBV5-1	TRBJ2-4	TGCGCCAGCAGCTTGGCCCTGGGGAGCGGGAACATTCAGTACTTC	CASSLALGSGNIQYF
many	.	16	TRBV7-3	TRBJ2-3	TGTGCCAGCAGCCCGGGACTTCTCTCTAGCACAGATACGCAGTATTTT	CASSPGLLSSTDTQYF
.	.	17	TRBV25-1	TRBJ2-7	TGTGCCAGCAGTGAAGGGGAGTGGGCGGGGAGCTCCTACGAGCAGCACTTC	CASSEGEWAGSSYEQHF
many	TRBD1	14	TRBV5-6	TRBJ2-1	TGTGCCAGCAGCTCAACAGGGGGCCGTAATGAGCAGTTCTTC	CASSSTGGRNEQFF
.	TRBD1	15	TRBV18	TRBJ1-6	TGTGCCAGCTCCCCCTCAGACAGGGAAAATTCACCCCTCCACTTT	CASSPSDRENSPLHF
many	TRBD2	16	TRBV6-7	TRBJ2-5	TGTGCCAGCAGTTACTCGCACCTAGCGGTCCAAGAGACCCAGTACTTC	CASSYSHLAVQETQYF
many	.	14	TRBV6-1	TRBJ1-5	TGTGCCAGCAGTGAGGGACGGGCTTTAGGGCCCCAGCATTTT	CASSEGRALGPQHF
few	.	15	TRBV6-1	TRBJ2-7	TGTGCCAGCAGTGACTCCCCGGGACCCCAATACGAGCAGTACTTC	CASSDSPGPQYEQYF
many	.	13	TRBV5-6	TRBJ1-6	TGTGCCAGCATCCAACAGGGCGGGTCACCCCTCCACTTT	CASIQQGGSPLHF
.	TRBD2	13	TRBV7-9	TRBJ2-3	TGTGCCAGCAGCCGGGGGGGACCTGATACGCAGTATTTT	CASSRGGPDTQYF
.	.	13	TRBV30	TRBJ1-5	TGTGCCTGGACAGGGGATAGCAATCAGCCCCAGCATTTT	CAWTGDSNQPQHF
many	TRBD2	16	TRBV14	TRBJ2-5	TGTGCCAGCAGCCAAGATCGTGGGGGGGGTCAAGAGACCCAGTACTTC	CASSQDRGGGQETQYF
many	TRBD1	13	TRBV11-2	TRBJ1-2	TGTGCCAGCAGACAAGGGACAGGGGATGGCTACACCTTC	CASRQGTGDGYTF
many	.	15	TRBV3-1	TRBJ2-5	TGTGCCAGCAGCCAATGGGACGCCATACAAGAGACCCAGTACTTC	CASSQWDAIQETQYF
many	.	14	TRBV10-3	TRBJ2-3	TGTGCCATCAGTGAGACACTTTCCACAGATACGCAGTATTTT	CAISETLSTDTQYF
many	.	14	TRBV4-1	TRBJ1-6	TGCGCCAGCAGCCAATCTTGGCGGGATTCACCCCTCCACTTT	CASSQSWRDSPLHF
many	TRBD1	15	TRBV15	TRBJ1-5	TGTGCCACCAGGAAAGACAGGGTAGGGAATCAGCCCCAGCATTTT	CATRKDRVGNQPQHF
many	.	15	TRBV25-1	TRBJ2-7	TGTGCCAGCACAACCCCCTACAGGGCCTACTACGAGCAGTACTTC	CASTTPYRAYYEQYF
.	TRBD2	16	TRBV6-6	TRBJ2-4	TGTGCCAGCAGTTGCCCTAGCGGGGGGGCCAAAAACATTCAGTACTTC	CASSCPSGGAKNIQYF
.	TRBD2	18	TRBV6-2/TRBV6-3	TRBJ2-6	TGTGCCAGCAGAGTTAGCGGGAGTATCAAAGTCGGGGCCAACGTCCTGACTTTC	CASRVSGSIKVGANVLTF
few	TRBD1	15	TRBV6-6	TRBJ2-3	TGTGCCACCCAACCCGACAGGGACCACACAGATACGCAGTATTTT	CATQPDRDHTDTQYF
few	TRBD2	15	TRBV5-1	TRBJ2-2	TGCGCCAGCAGCTTGAGCGGGAGGGACCCCGGGGAGCTGTTTTTT	CASSLSGRDPGELFF
.	.	11	TRBV10-3	TRBJ1-1	TGTGCCATCAGTGAGGGGGGCGAAGCTTTCTTT	CAISEGGEAFF
many	.	14	TRBV7-6	TRBJ2-3	TGTGCCAGCAGCTTTATTGGGTCGGCAGATACGCAGTATTTT	CASSFIGSADTQYF
many	TRBD2	15	TRBV7-3	TRBJ2-1	TGTGCCAGCAGCAAAAGCGGGAGTTCCTACAATGAGCAGTTCTTC	CASSKSGSSYNEQFF
many	TRBD1	14	TRBV10-3	TRBJ1-2	TGTGCCATCAGTGCCCTGACAGGGGAGTCTGGCTACACCTTC	CAISALTGESGYTF
many	.	16	TRBV6-2/TRBV6-3	TRBJ1-4	TGTGCCAGCAGTTCCCGCGGCAGAGTTCTCTTAGAAAAACTGTTTTTT	CASSSRGRVLLEKLFF
.	.	15	TRBV3-1	TRBJ1-3	TGTGCCAGCAGCCAAGATACGGGCTCTGGAAACACCATATATTTT	CASSQDTGSGNTIYF
many	TRBD1	14	TRBV5-1	TRBJ2-5	TGCGCCAGCACTCCTCCCACAGGGGGAGAGACCCAGTACTTC	CASTPPTGGETQYF
many	.	8	TRBV7-9	TRBJ2-7	TGTGCCATCTACGAGCAGTACTTC	CAIYEQYF
few	TRBD2	15	TRBV19	TRBJ2-5	TGTGCCAGTAGTATAACCGTGACTAGCAAGGAGACCCAGTACTTC	CASSITVTSKETQYF
many	.	15	TRBV5-4	TRBJ1-2	TGTGCCAGCAGCTTGGTTGGGGGGCTTAACTATGGCTACACCTTC	CASSLVGGLNYGYTF
many	TRBD2	14	TRBV20-1	TRBJ2-1	TGCAGTGCCCCGATGAGCGGGAGGGCCAATGAGCAGTTCTTC	CSAPMSGRANEQFF
many	TRBD2	16	TRBV18	TRBJ2-5	TGTGCCAGCTCACAGGGGACTAGCGGAGCTGGGGAGACCCAGTACTTC	CASSQGTSGAGETQYF
.	TRBD2	16	TRBV7-9	TRBJ2-7	TGTGCCAGCAGCTCGTACAGGCTAGCGGGAGAATACGAGCAGTACTTC	CASSSYRLAGEYEQYF
many	TRBD1	13	TRBV7-8	TRBJ2-7	TGTGCCAGCAGCTTCGGACAGGGTTACGAGCAGTACTTC	CASSFGQGYEQYF
.	.	13	TRBV6-1	TRBJ2-5	TGTGCCAGCATTGAAAGAGGGGCCTGGACCCAGTACTTC	CASIERGAWTQYF
many	TRBD1	13	TRBV10-3	TRBJ2-2	TGTGCCATCAGTGGACAGGGGACCGGGGAGCTGTTTTTT	CAISGQGTGELFF
.	TRBD2	13	TRBV3-1	TRBJ2-4	TGTGCCAGCAGGGGACTAGGCAAAAACATTCAGTACTTC	CASRGLGKNIQYF
many	TRBD1	15	TRBV4-2	TRBJ2-1	TGTGCCAGCAGCCTTAGGGACAGGCATGGCGATGAGCAGTTCTTC	CASSLRDRHGDEQFF